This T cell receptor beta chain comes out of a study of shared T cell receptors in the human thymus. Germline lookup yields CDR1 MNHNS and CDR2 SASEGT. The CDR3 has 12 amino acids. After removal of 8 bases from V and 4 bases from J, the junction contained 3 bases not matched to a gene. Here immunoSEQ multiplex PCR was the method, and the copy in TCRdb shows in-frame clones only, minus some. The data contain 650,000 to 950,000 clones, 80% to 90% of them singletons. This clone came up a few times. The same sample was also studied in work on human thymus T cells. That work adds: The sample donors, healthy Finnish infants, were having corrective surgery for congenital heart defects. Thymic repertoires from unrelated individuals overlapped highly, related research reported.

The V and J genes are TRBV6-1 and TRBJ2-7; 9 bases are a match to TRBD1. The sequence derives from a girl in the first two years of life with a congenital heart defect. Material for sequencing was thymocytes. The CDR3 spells CASGQGRYEQYF. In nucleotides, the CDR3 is TGTGCCAGCGGACAGGGGCGGTACGAGCAGTACTTC.